This T cell receptor beta chain emerged from a study of vaccination and CD4 T cells after COVID-19. The Oncomine TCR Beta short-read assay was what sequenced the DNA obtained from cultured CD4+ T cells. TCRdb reprocessed the PCR reads with MiXCR, giving one entry per CDR3 protein. The sample lists over 9,500 distinct CDR3 sequences; about three fifths were seen once. Stated treatment: approximately nine-day PBMC culture with coronavirus spike peptide pools or control peptides (ViraFEST assay). As to this clonotype: Antigen unknown.

CDR3 size: 16 residues. CDR1 is MNHNS and CDR2 is SASEGT in the germline V gene. V was shortened by 5 bases and J by 7 bases, with 20 bases between the two germline ends. The TCR sequence derives from a human donor who had recovered from COVID-19. Sequenced material: CD4+ T cells from blood, cultured in vitro. This chain links TRBV6-1 with TRBJ2-2; D is unclear. CDR3 sequence (DNA): TGTGCCAGCAGTCCCAGAGGAGCGTTGATTGGCGGGGAGCTGTTTTTT. Translation: CASSPRGALIGGELFF.